This TCR beta chain was recovered during a study of OX40 agonist ivuxolimab in advanced cancers. Study-wide background: The dose-escalation group included hepatocellular carcinoma, melanoma, renal cell carcinoma and head and neck cancer. Cohort: around 86% men, mean age 60, aged about 23 to 80.

Here immunoSEQ multiplex PCR was the method, and the copy in TCRdb shows in-frame clones only, minus some. The repertoire holds about 86,000 clones, with roughly 87% as singletons. Study-level results: Average numbers of expanded clones were greater in CD8+ T cells than in CD4+.

V lost 1 base and J 7 bases, leaving 15 bases between the germline ends. Germline V gene lookup returns CDR1 SEHNR and CDR2 FQNEAQ (reference sequence). The CDR3 runs 15 residues. Peripheral blood came from all dose cohorts at three timepoints. Regarding this clone: Its specificity is not known.

Specimen: CD4+ or CD8+ T cells sorted from blood, collected in a trial of the OX40 agonist ivuxolimab. V and J are TRBV7-9 and TRBJ2-3; no definite D call. The source of this sequence is an adult with an advanced solid tumor such as melanoma, head and neck, liver or kidney cancer. CDR3 amino acids: CASSLGQNIGYTQYF. The CDR3 nucleotides read TGTGCCAGCAGCTTAGGGCAGAATATAGGGTATACGCAGTATTTT.